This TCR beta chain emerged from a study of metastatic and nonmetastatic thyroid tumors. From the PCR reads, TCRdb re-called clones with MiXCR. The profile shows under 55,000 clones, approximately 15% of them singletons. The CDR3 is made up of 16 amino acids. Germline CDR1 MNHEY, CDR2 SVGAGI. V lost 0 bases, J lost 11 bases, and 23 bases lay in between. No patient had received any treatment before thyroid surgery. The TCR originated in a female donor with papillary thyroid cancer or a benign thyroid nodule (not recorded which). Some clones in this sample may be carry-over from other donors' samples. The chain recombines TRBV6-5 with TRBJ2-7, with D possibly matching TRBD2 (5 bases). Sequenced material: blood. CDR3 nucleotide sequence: TGTGCCAGCAGTTACTCGACATCCGCTGGATCGGGATCGGAGTACTTC. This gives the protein CASSYSTSAGSGSEYF.